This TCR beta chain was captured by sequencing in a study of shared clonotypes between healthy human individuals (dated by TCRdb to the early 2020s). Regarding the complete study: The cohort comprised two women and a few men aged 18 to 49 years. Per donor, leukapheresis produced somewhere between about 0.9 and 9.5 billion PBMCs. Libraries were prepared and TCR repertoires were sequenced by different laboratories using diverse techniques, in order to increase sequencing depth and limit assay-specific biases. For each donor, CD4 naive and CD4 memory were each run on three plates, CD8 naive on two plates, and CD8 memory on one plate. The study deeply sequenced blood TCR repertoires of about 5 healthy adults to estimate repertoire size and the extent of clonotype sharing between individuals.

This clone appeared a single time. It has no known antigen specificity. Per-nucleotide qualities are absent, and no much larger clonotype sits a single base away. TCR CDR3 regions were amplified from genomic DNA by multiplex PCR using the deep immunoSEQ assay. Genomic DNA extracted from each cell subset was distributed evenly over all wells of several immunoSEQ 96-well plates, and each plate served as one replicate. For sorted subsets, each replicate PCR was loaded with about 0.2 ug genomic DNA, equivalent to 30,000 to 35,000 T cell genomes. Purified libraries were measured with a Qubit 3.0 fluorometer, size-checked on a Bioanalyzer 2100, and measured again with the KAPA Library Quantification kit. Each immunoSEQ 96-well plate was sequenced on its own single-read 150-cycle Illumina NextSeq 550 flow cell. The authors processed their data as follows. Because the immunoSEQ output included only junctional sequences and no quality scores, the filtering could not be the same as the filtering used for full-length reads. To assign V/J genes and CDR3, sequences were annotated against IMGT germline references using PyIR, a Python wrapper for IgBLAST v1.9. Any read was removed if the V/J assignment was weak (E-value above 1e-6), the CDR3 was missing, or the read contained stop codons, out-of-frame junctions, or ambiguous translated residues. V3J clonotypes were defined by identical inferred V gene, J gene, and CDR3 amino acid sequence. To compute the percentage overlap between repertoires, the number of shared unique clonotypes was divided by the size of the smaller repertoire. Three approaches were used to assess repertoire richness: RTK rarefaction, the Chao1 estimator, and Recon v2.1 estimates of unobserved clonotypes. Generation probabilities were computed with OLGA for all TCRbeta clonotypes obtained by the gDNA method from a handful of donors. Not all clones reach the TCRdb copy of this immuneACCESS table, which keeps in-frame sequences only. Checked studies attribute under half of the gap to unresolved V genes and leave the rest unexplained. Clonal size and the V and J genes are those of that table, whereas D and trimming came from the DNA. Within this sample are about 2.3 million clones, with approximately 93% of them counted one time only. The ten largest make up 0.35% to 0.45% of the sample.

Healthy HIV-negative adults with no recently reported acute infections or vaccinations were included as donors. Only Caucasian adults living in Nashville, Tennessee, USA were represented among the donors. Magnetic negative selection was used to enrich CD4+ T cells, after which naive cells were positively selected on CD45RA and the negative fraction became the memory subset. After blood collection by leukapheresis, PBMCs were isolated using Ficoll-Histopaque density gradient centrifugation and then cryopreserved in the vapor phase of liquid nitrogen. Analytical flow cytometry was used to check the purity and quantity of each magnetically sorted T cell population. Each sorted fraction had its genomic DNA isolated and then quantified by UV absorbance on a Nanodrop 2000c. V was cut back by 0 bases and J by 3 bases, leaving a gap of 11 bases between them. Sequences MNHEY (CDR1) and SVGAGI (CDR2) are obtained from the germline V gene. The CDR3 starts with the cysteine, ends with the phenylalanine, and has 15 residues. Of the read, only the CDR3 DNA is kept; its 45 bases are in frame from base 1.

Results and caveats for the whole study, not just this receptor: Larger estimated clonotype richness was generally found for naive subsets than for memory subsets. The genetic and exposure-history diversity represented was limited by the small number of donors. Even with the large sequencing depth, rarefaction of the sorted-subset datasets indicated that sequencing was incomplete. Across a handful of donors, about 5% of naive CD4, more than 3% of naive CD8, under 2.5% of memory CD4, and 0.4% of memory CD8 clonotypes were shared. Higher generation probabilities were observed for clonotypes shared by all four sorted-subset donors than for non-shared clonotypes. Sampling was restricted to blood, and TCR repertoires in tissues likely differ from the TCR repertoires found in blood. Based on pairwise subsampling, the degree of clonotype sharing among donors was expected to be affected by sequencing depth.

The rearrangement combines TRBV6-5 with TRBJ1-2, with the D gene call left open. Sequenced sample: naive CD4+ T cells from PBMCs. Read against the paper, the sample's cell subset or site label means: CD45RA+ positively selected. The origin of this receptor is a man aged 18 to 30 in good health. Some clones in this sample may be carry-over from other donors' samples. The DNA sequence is TGTGCCAGCAGTTACTCGGAGGGCGCATACTATGGCTACACCTTC. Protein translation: CASSYSEGAYYGYTF.